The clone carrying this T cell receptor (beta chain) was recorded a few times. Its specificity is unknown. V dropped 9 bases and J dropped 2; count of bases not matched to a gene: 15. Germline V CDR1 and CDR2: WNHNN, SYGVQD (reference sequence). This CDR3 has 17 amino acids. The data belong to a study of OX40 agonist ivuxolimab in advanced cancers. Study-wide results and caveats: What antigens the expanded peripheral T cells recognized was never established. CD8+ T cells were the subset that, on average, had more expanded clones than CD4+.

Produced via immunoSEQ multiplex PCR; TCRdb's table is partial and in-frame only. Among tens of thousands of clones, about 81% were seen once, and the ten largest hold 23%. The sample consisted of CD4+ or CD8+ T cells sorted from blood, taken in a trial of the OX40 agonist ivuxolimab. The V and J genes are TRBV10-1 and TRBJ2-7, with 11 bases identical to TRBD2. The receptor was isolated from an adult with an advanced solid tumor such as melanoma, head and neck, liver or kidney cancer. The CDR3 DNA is TGCGCCAGTCTAGAGAGGGGACTAGCGGAAGGTACCTACGAGCAGTACTTC. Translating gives CASLERGLAEGTYEQYF.